This T cell receptor beta chain was sequenced during a study of response to subunit inactivated influenza vaccine. General study results and limits: It was the authors' suggestion that each seasonal influenza vaccination recruits few new T cells.

As regards this clonotype: What it binds is not known.

The V and J ends lost 1 base and 9 bases respectively, with 10 bases between them. Looked up from germline, CDR1 is DFQATT and CDR2 is SNEGSKA (reference sequence). This CDR3 is 12 amino acids long. Each CDR3 protein is one row after TCRdb ran MiXCR on the RT-PCR reads. The table lists some 850,000 distinct CDR3 sequences, 15% to 20% of them singletons. Sequenced here: PBMCs from blood, sampled 5 days after vaccination. The chain couples TRBV20-1 to TRBJ2-4; D call uncertain. The TCR sequence derives from a man aged 45 to 65 who received an inactivated influenza vaccine. CDR3 in amino acids: CSARVRGSIQYF. DNA of the CDR3: TGCAGTGCTAGAGTCCGAGGAAGCATTCAGTACTTC.